Below are 22 T cell receptor beta chains sequenced from a single sample in a study of T cells in Graves' hyperthyroidism and ophthalmopathy. It was RNA transcripts that yielded the amplified TCR beta CDR3 regions. TCR CDR3 underwent first-round RT-PCR with the HTBI primer set. MiXCR, applied by TCRdb to the multiplex PCR reads, yields one record per CDR3 protein. The repertoire has a few hundred thousand distinct CDR3 sequences, more than 13% of them found once; the top ten carry over 25%. Sample: blood. The receptor set was obtained from a woman under 40 with Graves' hyperthyroidism.

In this sample, this clonotype turned up many times. This chain links TRBV7-2 with TRBJ2-5; a weak D match, TRBD2 (7 bases). V was shortened by 1 base and J by 5 bases, with 23 bases between the two germline ends. The CDR3 is 18 residues long. Germline loops: CDR1 SGHTA, CDR2 FQGNSA. CDR3 in amino acids: CASSLVGGGGIRGETQYF. CDR3 coding DNA: TGTGCCAGCAGCTTAGTAGGCGGGGGCGGGATAAGAGGGGAGACCCAGTACTTC.

This clonotype was picked up many times. This chain links TRBV24-1 with TRBJ2-1; 8 bases align to TRBD2. Germline V gene data show CDR1 as KGHDR and CDR2 as SFDVKD. The trim removed 2 bases at V and 2 bases at J, leaving 4 bases unmatched. The CDR3 extends over 16 amino acids. The CDR3 reads CATSDWVAGTYNEQFF. CDR3 bases: TGTGCCACCAGTGATTGGGTAGCGGGGACCTACAATGAGCAGTTCTTC.

This chain links TRBV12-3 or TRBV12-4 with TRBJ2-5; the D is unclear. This CDR3 comprises 14 residues. V was shortened by 3 bases and J by 1 base, with 9 bases between the two germline ends. The CDR3 nucleotides are TGTGCCAGCAGTTTCTCAGATTTCCAAGAGACCCAGTACTTC. It is translated as CASSFSDFQETQYF.

This clonotype was found a few times. The rearrangement joins TRBV29-1 to TRBJ2-7, with TRBD1 matching 7 bases. CDR1 and CDR2 (germline): SQVTM, ANQGSEA. After removal of 4 bases from V and 3 bases from J, the junction contained 6 bases not matched to a gene. The CDR3 spans 13 residues. The CDR3 spells CSVGDSTHYEQYF. CDR3 nucleotides: TGCAGCGTTGGGGACAGTACCCACTACGAGCAGTACTTC.

The table lists this clonotype with many counts. This chain connects TRBV12-3 or TRBV12-4 to TRBJ2-7; 8 bases agree with TRBD2. The V gene end was trimmed by 6 bases and the J gene end by 3 bases; junction bases not matched to a gene: 7. The CDR3 spans 14 residues. CDR3 sequence reads: CASRPAGALYEQYF. The CDR3 DNA is TGTGCCAGCAGGCCAGCGGGAGCCCTCTACGAGCAGTACTTC.

V usage is TRBV7-2 and J usage is TRBJ1-4; 8 bases are a match to TRBD1. This CDR3 spans 16 amino acids. The germline gives CDR1 SGHTA, CDR2 FQGNSA. V shed 5 bases, J shed 5 bases, and the junction held 10 bases outside the gene matches. The CDR3 sequence is CASSAGGGTENEKLFF. The CDR3 nucleotides are TGTGCCAGCAGCGCAGGGGGCGGGACGGAGAATGAAAAACTGTTTTTT.

Note on this clonotype: One end of the junction does not line up with germline, which may come from a read error. The chain is built from TRBV6-1 and TRBJ1-1; TRBD1 aligns across 7 bases. The CDR3 has 14 residues. Germline loops: CDR1 MNHNS, CDR2 SASEGT. Here the CDR3 DNA reads TGTGCCAGCAGCGAGGACAGGTCGGACACTCAAGCTTCCTTT. Translated, it gives CASSEDRSDTQASF.

The chain employs TRBV6-5 and TRBJ2-3; D not certain. The length of the CDR3 is 16 residues. The V gene's germline CDR1 is MNHEY and CDR2 SVGAGI. Trimming cost V 0 bases and J 5 bases, with 15 bases left between them. CDR3 DNA sequence: TGTGCCAGCAGTTACTCAAGTGCCCCAGGTGTAGATACGCAGTATTTT. Its protein is CASSYSSAPGVDTQYF.

This sequence joins TRBV7-9 and TRBJ1-1; D unclear. The germline V gene encodes CDR1 SEHNR and CDR2 FQNEAQ (reference sequence). This CDR3 spans 13 amino acids. Trimming took off 1 base at V and 11 bases at J, with 14 bases between the two ends. The chain's CDR3 is CASSLVAGIGAFF. The CDR3 DNA reads as TGTGCCAGCAGCTTAGTCGCAGGCATAGGTGCTTTCTTT.

Ten or more counts support this clonotype. The gene calls are TRBV18 and TRBJ2-2, with 7 bases lining up with TRBD1. From germline, CDR1 is KGHSH and CDR2 LQKENI. CDR3 length equals 15 residues. V lost 3 bases and J lost 5; bases outside the gene matches: 6. Here the CDR3 DNA reads TGTGCCAGCTCACCGAGGGACAGAGGGACCGGGGAGCTGTTTTTT. This codes for CASSPRDRGTGELFF.

The chain recombines TRBV29-1 with TRBJ1-6, with 7 bases that match TRBD1. J gave up 7 bases and V 6 bases, and 6 bases lay outside the gene matches. Germline loops: CDR1 SQVTM, CDR2 ANQGSEA. The CDR3 extends over 13 amino acids. CDR3 DNA sequence: TGCAGCGTCCAACAGGGGCAAAATTCACCCCTCCACTTT. Amino acid sequence: CSVQQGQNSPLHF.

There are many counts of this clonotype. This chain's CDR3 is CASSLVGGAYEQYF. The CDR3 nucleotides are TGTGCCAGCAGCTTAGTGGGGGGGGCCTACGAGCAGTACTTC. The chain links TRBV11-2 to TRBJ2-7, with 7 bases aligning to TRBD2. Germline V gene lookup returns CDR1 SGHAT and CDR2 FQNNGV. J was trimmed by 2 bases and V by 1 base; bases with no gene match: 2. The CDR3 has 14 amino acids.

This clonotype has just a few counts. This chain links TRBV12-3 or TRBV12-4 with TRBJ1-6; TRBD1 is a possible D gene (6 bases). The CDR3 contains 14 residues. Deletions cut 3 bases from V and 9 bases from J, with 12 bases between. For the CDR3, the DNA is TGTGCCAGCAGTTTGACGGGGGGCGGTTCACCCCTCCACTTT. Amino acids: CASSLTGGGSPLHF.

In this sample, this clonotype turned up many times. The rearrangement uses TRBV20-1 and TRBJ2-7; D ambiguous. This CDR3 contains 14 residues. The V gene's germline CDR1 is DFQATT and CDR2 SNEGSKA (reference sequence). Trimming cost V 3 bases and J 3 bases, with 15 bases left between them. The CDR3 DNA reads as TGCAGTGCTAGCTCTGCGTCAGGAAACTACGAGCAGTACTTC. Its protein is CSASSASGNYEQYF.

The rearrangement joins TRBV29-1 to TRBJ1-2, with TRBD1 as a possible D gene (6 bases). V lost 8 bases and J lost 1, with 17 bases in between. The CDR3 contains 14 residues. Germline V gives CDR1 SQVTM, CDR2 ANQGSEA. CDR3 loop: CSSQGSALNYGYTF. The CDR3 DNA reads TGCAGCTCCCAGGGGAGTGCCCTTAACTATGGCTACACCTTC.

This clonotype has a count of ten or more. V and J are TRBV6-1 and TRBJ2-7; D uncertain. The germline CDR1 and CDR2 sequences are MNHNS and SASEGT. The germline V and J ends were trimmed by 8 bases and 5 bases, with 10 bases remaining between them. There are 11 residues in the CDR3. This CDR3 is CASRISHEQYF. In DNA, the CDR3 is TGTGCCAGCCGGATCAGCCACGAGCAGTACTTC.

This sequence joins TRBV15 and TRBJ2-7; the D is unclear. The length of the CDR3 is 13 residues. Trimming cost V 0 bases and J 2 bases, with 5 bases left between them. Germline V CDR1 and CDR2: LNHNV, YYDKDF (reference sequence). The CDR3 DNA reads TGTGCCACCAGCAGAGAGGACGCCTACGAGCAGTACTTC. Protein: CATSREDAYEQYF. Based on the CDR3 plus reference TRBV15 and TRBJ2-7, the full variable domain is DAMVIQNPRYQVTQFGKPVTLSCSQTLNHNVMYWYQQKSSQAPKLLFHYYDKDFNNEADTPDNFQSRRPNTSFCFLDIRSPGLGDTAMYLCATSREDAYEQYFGPGTRLTVT.

The chain links TRBV24-1 to TRBJ2-5; 7 bases fit TRBD2. Trimming took 1 base from V and 3 from J; bases not matched to a gene: 4. Looked up from germline, CDR1 is KGHDR and CDR2 is SFDVKD. This CDR3 contains 15 residues. CDR3 protein: CATSDFFGGEETQYF. The CDR3, as DNA: TGTGCCACCAGTGATTTCTTTGGGGGGGAAGAGACCCAGTACTTC.

As concerns this clonotype: The germline gene is not matched at one end of the junction; a read error may be the cause. This rearrangement joins TRBV7-9 to TRBJ2-5; 10 positions match TRBD2. Germline V gene sequence: CDR1 SEHNR, CDR2 FQNEAQ (reference sequence). The CDR3 covers 16 residues. The CDR3 DNA sequence: TGTGCCAGCAGCCCGAGGGGACTAGCGAGTTTTGAGACCCGGTACTTC. Encoded protein: CASSPRGLASFETRYF.

This clonotype was detected only a few times. The chain joins TRBV7-2 to TRBJ1-2, with 10 bases identical to TRBD1. The CDR3 contains 16 residues. The V and J ends lost 0 bases and 6 bases, in that order; junction bases with no gene match: 7. Germline V CDR1 and CDR2: SGHTA, FQGNSA. The CDR3: CASSLASGQGIDGYTF. The CDR3 nucleotides are TGTGCCAGCAGCTTAGCTTCGGGACAGGGGATCGATGGCTACACCTTC. Full variable domain (missing parts from reference TRBV7-2 and TRBJ1-2): GAGVSQSPSNKVTEKGKDVELRCDPISGHTALYWYRQSLGQGLEFLIYFQGNSAPDKSGLPSDRFSAERTGGSVSTLTIQRTQQEDSAVYLCASSLASGQGIDGYTFGSGTRLTVV.

This clonotype was seen at least ten times. This rearrangement joins TRBV15 to TRBJ2-5; TRBD1 matches at 9 bases. The CDR3 sequence is 17 residues long. The V gene's germline CDR1 is LNHNV and CDR2 YYDKDF (reference sequence). V lost 2 bases, J lost 3 bases, and 10 bases stayed unmatched. DNA of the CDR3: TGTGCCACCAGCAGACATCACGGGACAGGGAGCAAAGAGACCCAGTACTTC. It codes for CATSRHHGTGSKETQYF. The full variable domain, with the rest looked up from reference TRBV15 and TRBJ2-5, is DAMVIQNPRYQVTQFGKPVTLSCSQTLNHNVMYWYQQKSSQAPKLLFHYYDKDFNNEADTPDNFQSRRPNTSFCFLDIRSPGLGDTAMYLCATSRHHGTGSKETQYFGPGTRLLVL.

This clonotype showed up many times. The rearrangement joins TRBV3-1 to TRBJ2-2; D gene unclear. Trimming shortened V by 6 bases and J by 1 base, and 6 bases separated the two germline ends. Germline CDR1 is LGHDT and CDR2 is YNNKEL (reference sequence). CDR3 length: 13 amino acids. CDR3 residues: CASSRVNTGELFF. CDR3 in DNA: TGTGCCAGCAGTCGGGTGAACACCGGGGAGCTGTTTTTT.